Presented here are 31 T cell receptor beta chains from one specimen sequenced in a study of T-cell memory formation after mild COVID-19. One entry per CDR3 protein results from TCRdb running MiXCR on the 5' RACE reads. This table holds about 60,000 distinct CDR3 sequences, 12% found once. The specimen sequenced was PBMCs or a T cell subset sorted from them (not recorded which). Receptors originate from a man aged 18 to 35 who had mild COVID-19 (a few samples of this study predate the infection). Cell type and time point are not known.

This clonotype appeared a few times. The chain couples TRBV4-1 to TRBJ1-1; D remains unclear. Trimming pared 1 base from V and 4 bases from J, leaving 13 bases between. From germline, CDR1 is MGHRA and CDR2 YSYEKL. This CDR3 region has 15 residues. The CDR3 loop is CASSQGPPGGTEAFF. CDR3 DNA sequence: TGCGCCAGCAGCCAAGGACCACCAGGAGGCACTGAAGCTTTCTTT.

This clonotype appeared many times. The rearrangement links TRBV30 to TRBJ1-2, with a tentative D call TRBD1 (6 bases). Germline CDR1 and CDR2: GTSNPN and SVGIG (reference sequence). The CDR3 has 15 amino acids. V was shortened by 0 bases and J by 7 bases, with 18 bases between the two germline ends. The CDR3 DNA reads TGTGCCTGGAGTGTACACAGTAGGGGGTACGGTGGCTACACCTTC. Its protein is CAWSVHSRGYGGYTF.

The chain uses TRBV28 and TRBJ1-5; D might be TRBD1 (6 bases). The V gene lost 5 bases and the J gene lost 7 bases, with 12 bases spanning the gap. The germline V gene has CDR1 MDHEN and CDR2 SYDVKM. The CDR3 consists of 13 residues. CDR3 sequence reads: CASSGTRHQPQHF. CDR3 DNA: TGTGCCAGCAGTGGGACAAGACACCAGCCCCAGCATTTT.

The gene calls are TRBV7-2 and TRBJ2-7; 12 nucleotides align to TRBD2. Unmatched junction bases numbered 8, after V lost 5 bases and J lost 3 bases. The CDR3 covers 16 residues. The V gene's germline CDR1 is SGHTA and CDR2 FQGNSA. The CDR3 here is CASSPTGTSGRYEQYV. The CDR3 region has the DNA TGTGCCAGCAGCCCTACTGGGACTAGCGGGCGCTACGAGCAGTACGTC.

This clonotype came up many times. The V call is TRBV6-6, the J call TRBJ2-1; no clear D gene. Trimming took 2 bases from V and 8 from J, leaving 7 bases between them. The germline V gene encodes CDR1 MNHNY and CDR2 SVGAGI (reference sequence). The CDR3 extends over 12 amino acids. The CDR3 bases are TGTGCCAGCAGTTACAGGGCGGATGAGCAGTTCTTC. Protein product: CASSYRADEQFF.

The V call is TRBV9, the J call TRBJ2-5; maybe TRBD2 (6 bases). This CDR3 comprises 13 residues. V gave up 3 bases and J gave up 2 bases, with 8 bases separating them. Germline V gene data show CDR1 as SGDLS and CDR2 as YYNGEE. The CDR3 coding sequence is TGTGCCAGCAGCGCCGGGACTCAAGAGACCCAGTACTTC. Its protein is CASSAGTQETQYF. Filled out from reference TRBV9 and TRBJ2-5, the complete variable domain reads DSGVTQTPKHLITATGQRVTLRCSPRSGDLSVYWYQQSLDQGLQFLIQYYNGEERAKGNILERFSAQQFPDLHSELNLSSLELGDSALYFCASSAGTQETQYFGPGTRLLVL.

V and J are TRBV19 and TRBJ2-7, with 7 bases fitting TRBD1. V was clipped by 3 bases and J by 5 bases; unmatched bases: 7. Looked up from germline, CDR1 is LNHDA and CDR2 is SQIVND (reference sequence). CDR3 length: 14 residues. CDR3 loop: CASSILDRTNEQYF. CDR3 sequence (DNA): TGTGCCAGTAGTATTTTGGACAGGACCAACGAGCAGTACTTC.

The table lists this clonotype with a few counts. The CDR3 bases are TGTGCCAGCAGTACCACGGGACAGGGGTTCGACAATGAGCAGTTCTTC. Translation gives CASSTTGQGFDNEQFF. The rearrangement links TRBV27 to TRBJ2-1; the match to TRBD1 covers 10 bases. This CDR3 spans 16 amino acids. CDR1 is MNHEY and CDR2 is SMNVEV in the germline V gene (reference sequence). V gave up 5 bases and J gave up 5 bases; unmatched junction bases: 9.

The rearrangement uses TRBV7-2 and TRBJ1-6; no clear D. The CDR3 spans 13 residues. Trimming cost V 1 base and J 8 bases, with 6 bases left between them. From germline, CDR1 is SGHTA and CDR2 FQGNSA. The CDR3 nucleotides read TGTGCCAGCAGCTTAGGTACCCATTCACCCCTCCACTTT. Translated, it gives CASSLGTHSPLHF.

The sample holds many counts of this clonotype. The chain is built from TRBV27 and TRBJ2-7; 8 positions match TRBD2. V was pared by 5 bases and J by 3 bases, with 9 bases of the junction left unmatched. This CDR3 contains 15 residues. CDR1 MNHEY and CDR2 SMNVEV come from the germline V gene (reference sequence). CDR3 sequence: CASSPHSGAIYEQYF. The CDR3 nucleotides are TGTGCCAGCAGTCCCCATAGCGGGGCAATCTACGAGCAGTACTTC.

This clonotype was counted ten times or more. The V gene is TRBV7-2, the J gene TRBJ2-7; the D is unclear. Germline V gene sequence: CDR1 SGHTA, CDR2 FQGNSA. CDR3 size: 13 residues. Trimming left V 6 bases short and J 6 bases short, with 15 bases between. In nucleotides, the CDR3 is TGTGCCAGCAGTCCCGGCCCGACCCTCGAGCAGTACGTC. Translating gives CASSPGPTLEQYV.

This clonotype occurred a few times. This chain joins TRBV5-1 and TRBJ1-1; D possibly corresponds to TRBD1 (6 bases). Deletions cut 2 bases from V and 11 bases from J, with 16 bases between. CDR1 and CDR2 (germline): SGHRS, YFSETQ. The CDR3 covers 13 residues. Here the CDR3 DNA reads TGCGCCAGCAGCTTAAAATTGGACAGTAAGGCTTTCTTT. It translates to CASSLKLDSKAFF.

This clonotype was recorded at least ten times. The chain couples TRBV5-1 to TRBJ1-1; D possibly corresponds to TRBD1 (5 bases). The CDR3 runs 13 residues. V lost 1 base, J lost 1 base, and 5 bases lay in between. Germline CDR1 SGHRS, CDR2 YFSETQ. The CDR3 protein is CASSLTGNTEAFF. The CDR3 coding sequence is TGCGCCAGCAGCTTGACAGGGAACACTGAAGCTTTCTTT.

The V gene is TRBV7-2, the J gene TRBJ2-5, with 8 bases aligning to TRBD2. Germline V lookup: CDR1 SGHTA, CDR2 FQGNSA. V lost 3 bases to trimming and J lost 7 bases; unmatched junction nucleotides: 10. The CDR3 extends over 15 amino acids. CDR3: CASSFSSGGSGTQYF. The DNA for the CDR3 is TGTGCCAGCAGCTTCTCGAGCGGGGGCTCGGGGACCCAGTACTTC.

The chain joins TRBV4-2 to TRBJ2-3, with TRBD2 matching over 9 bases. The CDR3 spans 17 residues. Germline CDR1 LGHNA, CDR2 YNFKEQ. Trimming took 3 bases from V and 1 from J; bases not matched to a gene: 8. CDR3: CASSHSAASGGTDTQYF. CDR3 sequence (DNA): TGTGCCAGCAGCCACTCGGCGGCTAGCGGGGGCACAGATACGCAGTATTTT.

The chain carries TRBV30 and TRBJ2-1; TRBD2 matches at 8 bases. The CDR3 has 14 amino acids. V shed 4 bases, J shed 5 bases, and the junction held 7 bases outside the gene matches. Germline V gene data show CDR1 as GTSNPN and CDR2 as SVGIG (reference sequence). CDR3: CAWNTGGLNNEQFF. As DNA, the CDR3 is TGTGCCTGGAATACGGGGGGGCTGAACAATGAGCAGTTCTTC.

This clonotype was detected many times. The CDR3 DNA follows: TGTGCCAGCAGCCCACCGACATTTCGCTCTGGGGCCAACGTCCTGACTTTC. Its translation is CASSPPTFRSGANVLTF. The genes are TRBV2 and TRBJ2-6, with no clear D. CDR3 length equals 17 residues. With 6 bases removed from V and 0 bases from J, the gap between germline ends came to 15 bases. CDR1 is SNHLY and CDR2 is FYNNEI in the germline V gene.

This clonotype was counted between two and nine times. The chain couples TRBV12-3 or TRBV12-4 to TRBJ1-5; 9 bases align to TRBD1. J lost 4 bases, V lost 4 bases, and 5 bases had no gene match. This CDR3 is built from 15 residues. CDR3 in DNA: TGTGCCAGCAGTTCCGGACAGGGGAGTAATCAGCCCCAGCATTTT. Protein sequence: CASSSGQGSNQPQHF.

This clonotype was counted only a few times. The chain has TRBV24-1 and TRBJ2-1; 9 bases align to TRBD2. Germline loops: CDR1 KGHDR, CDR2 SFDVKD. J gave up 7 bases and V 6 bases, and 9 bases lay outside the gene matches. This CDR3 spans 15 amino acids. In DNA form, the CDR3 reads TGTGCCACCAGTTTTAGCGGGGGTGCGGGGAATGAGCAGTTCTTC. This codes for CATSFSGGAGNEQFF.

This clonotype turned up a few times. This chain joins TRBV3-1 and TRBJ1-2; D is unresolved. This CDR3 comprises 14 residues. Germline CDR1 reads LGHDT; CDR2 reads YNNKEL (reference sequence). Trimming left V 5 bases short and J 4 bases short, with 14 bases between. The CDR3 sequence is CASSWNDGSYGYTF. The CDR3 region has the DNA TGTGCCAGCAGCTGGAATGACGGATCCTATGGCTACACCTTC.

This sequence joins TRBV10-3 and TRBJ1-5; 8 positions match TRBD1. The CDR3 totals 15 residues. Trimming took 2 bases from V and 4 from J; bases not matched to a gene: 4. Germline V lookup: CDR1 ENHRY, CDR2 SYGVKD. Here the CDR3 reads CAISEPGQDNQPQHF. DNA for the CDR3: TGTGCCATCAGTGAGCCGGGACAGGATAATCAGCCCCAGCATTTT.

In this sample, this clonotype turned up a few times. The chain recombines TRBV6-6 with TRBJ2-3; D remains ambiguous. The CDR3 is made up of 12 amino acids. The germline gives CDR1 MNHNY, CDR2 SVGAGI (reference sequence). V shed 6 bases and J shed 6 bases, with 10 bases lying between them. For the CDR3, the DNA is TGTGCCAGCAGCCTTTCGGCGGATACGCAGTATTTT. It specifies CASSLSADTQYF.

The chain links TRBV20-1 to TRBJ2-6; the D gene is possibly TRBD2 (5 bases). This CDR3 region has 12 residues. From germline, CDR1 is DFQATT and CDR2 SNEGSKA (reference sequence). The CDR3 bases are TGCAGCGCGGGCTCTGGGGCCAACGTCCTGACTTTC. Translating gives CSAGSGANVLTF.

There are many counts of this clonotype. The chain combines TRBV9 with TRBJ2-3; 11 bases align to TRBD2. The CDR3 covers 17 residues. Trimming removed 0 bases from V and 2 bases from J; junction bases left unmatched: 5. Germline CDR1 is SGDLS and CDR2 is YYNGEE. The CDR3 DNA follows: TGTGCCAGCAGCGTAGTAGGGACTAGCGGCCCCACAGATACGCAGTATTTT. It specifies CASSVVGTSGPTDTQYF. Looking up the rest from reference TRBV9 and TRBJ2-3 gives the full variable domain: DSGVTQTPKHLITATGQRVTLRCSPRSGDLSVYWYQQSLDQGLQFLIQYYNGEERAKGNILERFSAQQFPDLHSELNLSSLELGDSALYFCASSVVGTSGPTDTQYFGPGTRLTVL.

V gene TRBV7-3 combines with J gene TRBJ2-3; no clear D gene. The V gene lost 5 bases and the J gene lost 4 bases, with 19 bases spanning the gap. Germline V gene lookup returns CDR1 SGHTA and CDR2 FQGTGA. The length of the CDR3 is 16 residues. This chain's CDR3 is CASSLQSFPPADTQYF. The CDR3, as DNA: TGTGCCAGCAGCCTGCAGAGCTTCCCCCCGGCAGATACGCAGTATTTT.

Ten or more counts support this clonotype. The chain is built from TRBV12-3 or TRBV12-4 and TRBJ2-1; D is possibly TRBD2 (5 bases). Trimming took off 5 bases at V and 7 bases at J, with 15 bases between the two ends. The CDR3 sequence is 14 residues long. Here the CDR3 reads CASSTQGPGNEQFF. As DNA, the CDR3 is TGTGCCAGCAGTACGCAAGGCCCGGGGAATGAGCAGTTCTTC.

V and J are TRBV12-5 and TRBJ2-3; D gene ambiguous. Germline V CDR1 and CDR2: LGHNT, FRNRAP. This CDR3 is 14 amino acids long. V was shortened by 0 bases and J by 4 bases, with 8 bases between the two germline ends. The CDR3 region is CASGLVPNSDTQYF. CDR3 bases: TGTGCTAGTGGTTTGGTACCCAACTCAGATACGCAGTATTTT. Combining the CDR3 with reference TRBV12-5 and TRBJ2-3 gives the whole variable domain DARVTQTPRHKVTEMGQEVTMRCQPILGHNTVFWYRQTMMQGLELLAYFRNRAPLDDSGMPKDRFSAEMPDATLATLKIQPSEPRDSAVYFCASGLVPNSDTQYFGPGTRLTVL.

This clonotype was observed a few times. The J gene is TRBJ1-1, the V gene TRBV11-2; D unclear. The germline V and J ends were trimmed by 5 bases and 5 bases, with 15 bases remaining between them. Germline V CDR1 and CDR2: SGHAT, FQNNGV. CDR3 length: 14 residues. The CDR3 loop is CASSTFPEGTEAFF. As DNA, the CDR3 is TGTGCCAGCAGCACTTTTCCAGAAGGGACTGAAGCTTTCTTT.

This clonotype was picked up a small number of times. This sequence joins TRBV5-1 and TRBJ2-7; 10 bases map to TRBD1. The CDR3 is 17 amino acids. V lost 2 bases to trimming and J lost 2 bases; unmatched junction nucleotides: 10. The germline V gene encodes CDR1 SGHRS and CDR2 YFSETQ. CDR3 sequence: CASSLSYSGTGAYEQYF. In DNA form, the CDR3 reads TGCGCCAGCAGCTTATCCTACTCCGGGACAGGGGCCTACGAGCAGTACTTC.

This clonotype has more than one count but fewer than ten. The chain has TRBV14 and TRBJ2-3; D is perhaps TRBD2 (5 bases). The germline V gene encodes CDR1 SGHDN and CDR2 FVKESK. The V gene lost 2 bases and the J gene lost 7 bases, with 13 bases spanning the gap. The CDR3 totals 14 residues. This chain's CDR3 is CASSQSTAANTQYF. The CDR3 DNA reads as TGTGCCAGCAGCCAATCAACAGCGGCAAATACGCAGTATTTT.

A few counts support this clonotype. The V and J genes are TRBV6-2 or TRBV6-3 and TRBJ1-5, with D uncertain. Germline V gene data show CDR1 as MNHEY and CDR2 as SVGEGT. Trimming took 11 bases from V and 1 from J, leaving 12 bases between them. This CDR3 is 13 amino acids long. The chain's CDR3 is CAVAGQSNQPQHF. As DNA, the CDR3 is TGTGCCGTGGCGGGTCAAAGCAATCAGCCCCAGCATTTT.